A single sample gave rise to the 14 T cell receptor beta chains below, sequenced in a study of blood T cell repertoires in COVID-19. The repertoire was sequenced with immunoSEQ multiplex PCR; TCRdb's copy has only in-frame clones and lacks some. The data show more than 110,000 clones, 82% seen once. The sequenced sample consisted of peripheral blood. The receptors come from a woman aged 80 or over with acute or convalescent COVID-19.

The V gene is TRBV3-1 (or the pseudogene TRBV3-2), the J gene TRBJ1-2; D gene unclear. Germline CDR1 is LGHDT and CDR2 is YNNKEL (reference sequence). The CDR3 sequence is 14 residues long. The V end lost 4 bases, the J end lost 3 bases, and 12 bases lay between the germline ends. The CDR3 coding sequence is TGTGCCAGCAGCCCCAGCGGGCGCGACTATGGCTACACCTTC. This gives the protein CASSPSGRDYGYTF.

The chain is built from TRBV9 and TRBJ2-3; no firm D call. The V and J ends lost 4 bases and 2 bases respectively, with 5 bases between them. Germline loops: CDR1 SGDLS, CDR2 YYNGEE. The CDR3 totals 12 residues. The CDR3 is CASSTYTDTQYF. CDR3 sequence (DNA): TGTGCCAGCAGCACATACACAGATACGCAGTATTTT.

The CDR3 DNA is TGTGCCGGCCTCAGGGTGGGACACTACAATGAGCAGTTCTTC. This codes for CAGLRVGHYNEQFF. V and J are TRBV30 and TRBJ2-1, with D possibly TRBD1 on 6 matching bases. There are 14 residues in the CDR3. The V and J ends lost 8 bases and 3 bases respectively, with 17 bases between them. Germline CDR1 GTSNPN, CDR2 SVGIG (reference sequence).

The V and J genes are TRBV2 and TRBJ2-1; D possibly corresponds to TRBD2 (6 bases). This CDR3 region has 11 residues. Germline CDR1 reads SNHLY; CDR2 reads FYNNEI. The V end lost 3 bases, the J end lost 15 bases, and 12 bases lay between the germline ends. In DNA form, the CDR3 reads TGTGCCAGCAGTGAGGGCCGGGGGTGGTTCTTC. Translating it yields CASSEGRGWFF.

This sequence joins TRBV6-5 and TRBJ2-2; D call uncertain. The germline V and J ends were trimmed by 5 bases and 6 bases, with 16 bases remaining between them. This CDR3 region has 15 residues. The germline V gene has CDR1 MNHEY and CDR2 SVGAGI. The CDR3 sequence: CASSRPSAASGELFF. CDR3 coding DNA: TGTGCCAGCAGTCGACCCTCTGCGGCCTCCGGGGAGCTGTTTTTT.

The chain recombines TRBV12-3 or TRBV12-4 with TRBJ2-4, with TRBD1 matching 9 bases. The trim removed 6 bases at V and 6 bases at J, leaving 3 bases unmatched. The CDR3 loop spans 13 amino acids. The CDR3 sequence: CASSSGQGNIQYF. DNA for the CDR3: TGTGCCAGCAGCTCGGGACAGGGAAACATTCAGTACTTC.

In nucleotides, the CDR3 is TGTGCCAGCCGAATCACAACCGGGACAACAAGTACCTTC. Its translation: CASRITTGTTSTF. This rearrangement joins TRBV12-3 or TRBV12-4 to TRBJ1-2; perhaps TRBD1 as D (6 bases). This CDR3 has 13 amino acids. The V and J ends lost 8 bases and 14 bases respectively, with 24 bases between them.

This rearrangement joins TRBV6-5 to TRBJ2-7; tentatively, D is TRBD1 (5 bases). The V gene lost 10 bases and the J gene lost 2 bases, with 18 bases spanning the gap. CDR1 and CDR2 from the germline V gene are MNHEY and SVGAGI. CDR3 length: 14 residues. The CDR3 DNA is TGTGCCACCCAATGGGGCGCGGACACCTACGAGCAGTACTTC. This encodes CATQWGADTYEQYF.

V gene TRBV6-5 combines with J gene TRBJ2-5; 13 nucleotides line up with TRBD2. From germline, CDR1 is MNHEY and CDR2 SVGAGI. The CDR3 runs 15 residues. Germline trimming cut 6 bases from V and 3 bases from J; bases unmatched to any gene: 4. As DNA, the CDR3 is TGTGCCAGCAGAGGGACTAGCGGGGCGAAAGAGACCCAGTACTTC. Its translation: CASRGTSGAKETQYF.

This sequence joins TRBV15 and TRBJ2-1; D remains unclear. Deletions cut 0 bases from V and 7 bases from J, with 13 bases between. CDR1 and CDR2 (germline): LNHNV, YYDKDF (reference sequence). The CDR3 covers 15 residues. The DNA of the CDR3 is TGTGCCACCAGCAGAGAGCGGTTCCGTGGTAATGAGCAGTTCTTC. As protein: CATSRERFRGNEQFF.

The CDR3 DNA follows: TGTGCCAGCAGCTCCCGGTATAAGGGGTCCCACATTCAGTACTTC. Translation gives CASSSRYKGSHIQYF. The rearrangement joins TRBV7-2 to TRBJ2-4; possible D gene TRBD1, 5 bases. V lost 4 bases, J lost 8 bases, and 18 bases lay in between. Germline loops: CDR1 SGHTA, CDR2 FQGNSA. The CDR3 has 15 amino acids.

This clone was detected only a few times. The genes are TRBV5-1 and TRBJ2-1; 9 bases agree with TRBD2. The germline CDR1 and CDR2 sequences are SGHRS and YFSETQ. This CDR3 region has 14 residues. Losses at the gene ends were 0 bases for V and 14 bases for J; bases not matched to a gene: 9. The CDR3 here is CASSLDPIAGEKFF. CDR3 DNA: TGCGCCAGCAGCTTGGACCCAATAGCGGGAGAGAAGTTCTTC. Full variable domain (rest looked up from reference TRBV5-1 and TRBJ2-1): KAGVTQTPRYLIKTRGQQVTLSCSPISGHRSVSWYQQTPGQGLQFLFEYFSETQRNKGNFPGRFSGRQFSNSRSEMNVSTLELGDSALYLCASSLDPIAGEKFFGPGTRLTVL.

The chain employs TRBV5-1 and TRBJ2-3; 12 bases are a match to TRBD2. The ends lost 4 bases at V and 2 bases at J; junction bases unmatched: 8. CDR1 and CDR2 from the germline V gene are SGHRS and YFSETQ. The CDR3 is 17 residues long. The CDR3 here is CASSALLAGGHTDTQYF. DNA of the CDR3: TGCGCCAGCAGCGCATTACTAGCGGGGGGCCACACAGATACGCAGTATTTT.

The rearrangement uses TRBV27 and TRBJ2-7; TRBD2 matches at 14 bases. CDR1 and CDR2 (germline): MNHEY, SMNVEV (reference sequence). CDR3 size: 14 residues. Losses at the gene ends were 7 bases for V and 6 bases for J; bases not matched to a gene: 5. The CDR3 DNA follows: TGTGCCAGCAAACAGGGGACTAGCGGGAGCGAGCAGTACTTC. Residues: CASKQGTSGSEQYF.